One sample yielded the 5 T cell receptor beta chains listed below, sequenced in a study of early T cells in non-severe SARS-CoV-2 infection (TCRdb year 2021). Receptor libraries were prepared by 5' RACE. The instrument was a NextSeq 500. Through fastp at Q25 and MiXCR, TCRdb rebuilt clones from the public reads, retaining in-frame beta chains. Every distinct CDR3 protein forms one entry, paired with its most common genes and DNA. This sample gives about 72,000 distinct CDR3 sequences in total; approximately 9.1% of them show up just once. The top ten constitute 3.2% of the sample. Source material: whole blood. The receptors derive from an adult who was a healthcare worker with PCR-confirmed SARS-CoV-2 infection or an uninfected control (not recorded which).

Here the CDR3 DNA reads TGTGCCAGCAGCGTAGCTAGCGGGAGGGTCCAAGAGACCCAGTACTTC. Translation gives CASSVASGRVQETQYF. V is TRBV9 and J is TRBJ2-5; TRBD2 agrees at 12 bases. Germline V gene data show CDR1 as SGDLS and CDR2 as YYNGEE. CDR3 length: 16 residues. Unmatched junction bases numbered 1, after V lost 0 bases and J lost 1 base.

This clonotype was observed at least ten times. V gene TRBV9 combines with J gene TRBJ2-5; TRBD2 matches at 9 bases. Germline V gene lookup returns CDR1 SGDLS and CDR2 YYNGEE. J lost 1 base, V lost 6 bases, and 7 bases had no gene match. The CDR3 runs to 15 residues. This CDR3 reads CASTRSGSSQETQYF. In nucleotides, the CDR3 is TGTGCCAGCACCCGTAGCGGGAGTTCCCAAGAGACCCAGTACTTC.

This clonotype was recorded at least ten times. V usage is TRBV18 and J usage is TRBJ2-5, with 8 bases that match TRBD1. Germline CDR1 is KGHSH and CDR2 is LQKENI. Trimming cost V 8 bases and J 2 bases; bases outside gene matches: 7. The CDR3 runs to 14 residues. Here the CDR3 DNA reads TGTGCCAGCGGGATGAACAGGGGGCAAGAGACCCAGTACTTC. Translated: CASGMNRGQETQYF.

The rearrangement joins TRBV6-2 or TRBV6-3 to TRBJ2-1; D remains unclear. Trimming removed 2 bases at V and 4 bases at J, with 3 bases between. The germline V gene has CDR1 MNHEY and CDR2 SVGEGT. This CDR3 comprises 12 residues. CDR3 DNA: TGTGCCAGCAGTTACCCATACAATGAGCAGTTCTTC. The encoded protein is CASSYPYNEQFF.

This clonotype was seen ten or more times. The V call is TRBV7-3, the J call TRBJ2-2; the D gene is possibly TRBD2 (6 bases). Germline loops: CDR1 SGHTA, CDR2 FQGTGA. This CDR3 contains 16 residues. V dropped 2 bases and J dropped 4 bases, with 14 bases sitting between them. The CDR3 sequence: CASSLFSGGGTGELFF. CDR3 bases: TGTGCCAGCAGCTTATTTTCTGGGGGAGGCACCGGGGAGCTGTTTTTT.